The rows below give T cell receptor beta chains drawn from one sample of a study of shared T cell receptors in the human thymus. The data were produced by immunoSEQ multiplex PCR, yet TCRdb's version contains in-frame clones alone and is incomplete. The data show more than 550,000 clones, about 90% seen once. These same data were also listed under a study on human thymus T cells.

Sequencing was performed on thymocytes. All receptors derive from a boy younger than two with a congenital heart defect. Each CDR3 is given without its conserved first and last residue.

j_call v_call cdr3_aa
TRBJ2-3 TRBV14 ASSQVALPGTDTQY
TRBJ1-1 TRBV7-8 ASSLVGTGYTEAF
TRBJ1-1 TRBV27 ASSDRGNTEAF
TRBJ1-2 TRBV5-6 ASSLTTRRYYGYT
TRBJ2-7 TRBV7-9 ASSLGVSYEQY
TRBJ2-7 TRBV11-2 ASSLPWLGLLPVEQY
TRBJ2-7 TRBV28 ASRPGTSGRGISYEQY
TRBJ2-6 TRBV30 AWSGTYGANVLT
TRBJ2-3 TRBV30 AWAFLAGGGTDTQY
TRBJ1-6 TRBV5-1 ASSLAFKGGNSPLH
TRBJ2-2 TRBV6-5 ASSYGRAGELF
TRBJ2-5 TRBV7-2 ASSFRGYQETQY